This TCR beta chain is from a study of TIL therapy for anti-PD-1-resistant metastatic lung cancer. Study at large: Tumor harvest preceded PD-1/PD-L1 blockade, followed by nivolumab treatment. Most patients had lung adenocarcinoma; a handful of tumors were EGFR-mutant, two ALK-rearranged; half smoked currently or formerly. Patients had a median age of around 54 years (range roughly 38-85).

This was the immunoSEQ v3 assay. This table comes from immunoSEQ multiplex PCR, and its TCRdb copy is limited to in-frame clones, with some not included. The sample comprises about 15,000 clones, roughly 88% of which are singletons, and approximately 0.85% rests with the top ten. Described time point: pre-treatment sample, taken before nivolumab and TIL therapy. Patients were adults with stage 4 NSCLC. The CDR3 runs 14 residues. In germline, CDR1 is SEHNR, CDR2 FQNEAQ (reference sequence). V lost 0 bases and J 5 bases, leaving 8 bases between the germline ends. The source of this sequence is a person aged 25 to 80 with non-small cell lung cancer. Source: blood, taken at baseline. This sequence joins TRBV7-9 and TRBJ1-5; D unclear. The DNA of the CDR3 is TGTGCCAGCAGCTTAGCGGCAGACGATCAGCCCCAGCATTTT. Its translation: CASSLAADDQPQHF.